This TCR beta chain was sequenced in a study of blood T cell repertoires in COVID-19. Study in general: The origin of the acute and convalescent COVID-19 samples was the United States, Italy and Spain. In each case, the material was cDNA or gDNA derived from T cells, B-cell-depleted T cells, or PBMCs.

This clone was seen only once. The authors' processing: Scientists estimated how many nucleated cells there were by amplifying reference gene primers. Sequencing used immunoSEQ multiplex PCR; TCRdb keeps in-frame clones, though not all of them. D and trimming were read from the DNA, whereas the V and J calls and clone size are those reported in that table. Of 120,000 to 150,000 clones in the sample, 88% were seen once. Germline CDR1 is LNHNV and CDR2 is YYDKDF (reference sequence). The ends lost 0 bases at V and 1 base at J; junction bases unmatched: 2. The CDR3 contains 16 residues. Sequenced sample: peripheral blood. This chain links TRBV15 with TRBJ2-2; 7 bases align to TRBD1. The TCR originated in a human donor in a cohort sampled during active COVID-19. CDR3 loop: CATSREDRLNTGELFF. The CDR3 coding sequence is TGTGCCACCAGCAGAGAGGACAGGTTGAACACCGGGGAGCTGTTTTTT.